These 2 T cell receptor beta chains were sequenced from one sample in a study of regulatory T cells in long-lasting Graves disease (dated by TCRdb to the early 2020s). The meaning of the sample's time point label: newly diagnosed GD, antithyroid drugs for less than 3 months. RNA was extracted from PBMCs in TRIzol for both TCR sequencing and RNA sequencing. Receptors were amplified or captured by multiplex PCR. Sequencing instrument: Illumina HiSeq 4000. iRepertoire HTBI primers and Arm-PCR amplification of CDR3 regions were used to construct TCR beta libraries. TCRdb's own reprocessing of the public reads used fastp at Q25 and MiXCR and kept productive beta chains. Duplicate CDR3 protein sequences are folded into a single record with the most common DNA and genes. Present in this sample are fewer than 650,000 distinct CDR3 sequences, roughly 15% of which were seen just once. Together, the top ten hold around 12% of the sample.

These data also formed part of another study, on T cells in Graves' hyperthyroidism and ophthalmopathy.

Sequencing used peripheral blood mononuclear cells (PBMCs), obtained at new diagnosis, from a patient treated with antithyroid drugs. These receptors originate from a man between 18 and 35 years old with Graves disease. Donor details come from another sample of the same person, matched by shared clones.

The gene calls are TRBV18 and TRBJ1-5; D not resolved. V was shortened by 2 bases and J by 4 bases, with 3 bases between the two germline ends. Germline CDR1 KGHSH, CDR2 LQKENI. This CDR3 has 12 residues. The chain's CDR3 is CASSPENQPQHF. The CDR3 DNA reads TGTGCCAGCTCACCAGAAAATCAGCCCCAGCATTTT.

About this clonotype: A read error may explain this, as a much larger clone is one base away. The chain couples TRBV30 to TRBJ1-2; tentatively, D is TRBD1 (5 bases). The CDR3 runs 13 residues. Germline V gene lookup returns CDR1 GTSNPN and CDR2 SVGIG (reference sequence). In DNA form, the CDR3 reads TGTGCCTGGAGTTCCTCTGGGGGGTATGGCTGCACCTTC. Amino acid sequence: CAWSSSGGYGCTF.